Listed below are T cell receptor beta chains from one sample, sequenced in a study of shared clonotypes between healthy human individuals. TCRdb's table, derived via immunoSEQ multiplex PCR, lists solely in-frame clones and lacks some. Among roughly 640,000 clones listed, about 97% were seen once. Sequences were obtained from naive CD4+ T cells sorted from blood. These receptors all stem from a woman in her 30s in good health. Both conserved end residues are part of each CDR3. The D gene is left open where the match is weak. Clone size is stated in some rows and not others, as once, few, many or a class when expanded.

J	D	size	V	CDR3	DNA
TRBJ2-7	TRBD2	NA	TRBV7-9	CASSSPSGRVSYEQYF	TGTGCCAGCAGCTCGCCTAGCGGGAGGGTATCCTACGAGCAGTACTTC
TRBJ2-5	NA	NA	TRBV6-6	CASSYSGFLGETQYF	TGTGCCAGCAGTTACTCCGGGTTCCTTGGTGAGACCCAGTACTTC
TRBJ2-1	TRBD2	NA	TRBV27	CASSRTRAGGPDEQFF	TGTGCCAGCAGCCGTACCCGGGCGGGAGGGCCGGATGAGCAGTTCTTC
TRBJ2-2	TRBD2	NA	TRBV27	CASSLSGGDTGELFF	TGTGCCAGCAGTTTATCGGGAGGGGACACCGGGGAGCTGTTTTTT
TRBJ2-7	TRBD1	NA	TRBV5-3	CARRVTGAYEQYF	TGTGCCAGAAGAGTAACAGGGGCCTACGAGCAGTACTTC
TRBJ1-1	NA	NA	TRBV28	CASSGAGLGNTEAFF	TGTGCCAGCAGTGGGGCTGGGCTCGGAAACACTGAAGCTTTCTTT
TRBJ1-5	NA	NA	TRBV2	CASSSEGITNQPQHF	TGTGCCAGCAGTTCGGAGGGGATCACCAATCAGCCCCAGCATTTT
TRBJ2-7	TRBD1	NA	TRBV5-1	CASSAGTGTHEQYF	TGCGCCAGCAGCGCCGGGACAGGGACACACGAGCAGTACTTC
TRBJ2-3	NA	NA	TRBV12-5	CASGKNEGGSTDTQYF	TGTGCTAGTGGTAAAAACGAGGGCGGGTCGACAGATACGCAGTATTTT
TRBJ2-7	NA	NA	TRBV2	CAGAGQGNYEQYF	TGTGCCGGGGCGGGGCAGGGGAACTACGAGCAGTACTTC
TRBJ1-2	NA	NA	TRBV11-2	CASRRTGSLYGYTF	TGTGCCAGCAGAAGAACGGGCAGCCTTTATGGCTACACCTTC
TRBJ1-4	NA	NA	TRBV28	CASSLEGEKLFF	TGTGCCAGCAGTTTAGAGGGGGAAAAACTGTTTTTT
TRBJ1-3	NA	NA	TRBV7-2	CASSSKVGYRPSGNTIYF	TGTGCCAGCAGCTCTAAAGTGGGGTACAGACCCTCTGGAAACACCATATATTTT
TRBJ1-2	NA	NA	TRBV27	CASSLGRSNYGYTF	TGTGCCAGCAGTTTAGGGAGATCTAACTATGGCTACACCTTC
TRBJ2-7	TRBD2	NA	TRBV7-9	CASSPPGGTYEQYF	TGTGCCAGCAGCCCTCCCGGGGGGACCTACGAGCAGTACTTC
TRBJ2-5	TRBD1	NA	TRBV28	CASRNRDRETQYF	TGTGCCAGCAGAAACCGGGACAGAGAGACCCAGTACTTC
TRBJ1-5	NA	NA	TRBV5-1	CASSIGPNQPQHF	TGCGCCAGCAGCATAGGCCCCAATCAGCCCCAGCATTTT
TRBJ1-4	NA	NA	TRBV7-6	CASSLVSRDEKLFF	TGTGCCAGCAGCTTAGTTTCGCGAGATGAAAAACTGTTTTTT
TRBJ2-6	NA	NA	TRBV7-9	CASSPPVLGANVLTF	TGTGCCAGCAGCCCCCCGGTCCTCGGGGCCAACGTCCTGACTTTC
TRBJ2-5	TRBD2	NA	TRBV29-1	CSVARTSGGQETQYF	TGCAGCGTCGCTAGGACTAGCGGGGGACAAGAGACCCAGTACTTC
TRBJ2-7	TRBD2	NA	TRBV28	CASSPTSPKIYEQYF	TGTGCCAGCAGTCCGACTAGCCCTAAAATATACGAGCAGTACTTC
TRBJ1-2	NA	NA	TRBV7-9	CASRASTGYGYTF	TGTGCCAGCAGGGCATCGACAGGTTATGGCTACACCTTC
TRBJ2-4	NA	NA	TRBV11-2	CASSSTQPKNIQYF	TGTGCCAGCAGCTCCACACAGCCCAAAAACATTCAGTACTTC
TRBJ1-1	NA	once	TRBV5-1	CASSLESNTEAFF	TGCGCCAGCAGCTTGGAGTCCAACACTGAAGCTTTCTTT
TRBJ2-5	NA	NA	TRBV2	CASSDEETQYF	TGTGCCAGCAGTGATGAAGAGACCCAGTACTTC
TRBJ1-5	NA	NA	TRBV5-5	CASSLVPDQPQHF	TGTGCCAGCAGCTTGGTCCCCGATCAGCCCCAGCATTTT
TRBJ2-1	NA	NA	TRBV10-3	CAISGASYNEQFF	TGTGCCATCAGTGGGGCCTCCTACAATGAGCAGTTCTTC
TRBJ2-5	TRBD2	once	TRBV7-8	CASSSIAGGFQETQYF	TGTGCCAGCAGCTCCATAGCGGGAGGGTTCCAAGAGACCCAGTACTTC
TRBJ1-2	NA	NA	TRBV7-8	CASSLVPPYGYTF	TGTGCCAGCAGCTTAGTCCCCCCCTATGGCTACACCTTC
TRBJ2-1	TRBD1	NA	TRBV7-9	CASSLNPGQQSNEQFF	TGTGCCAGCAGCTTAAATCCGGGACAGCAATCCAATGAGCAGTTCTTC
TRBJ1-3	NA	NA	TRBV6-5	CASSSTGSGNTIYF	TGTGCCAGCAGTTCAACAGGGTCTGGAAACACCATATATTTT
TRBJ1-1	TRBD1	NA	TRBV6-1	CASTRQGLEPEAFF	TGTGCCAGCACCAGACAGGGGCTGGAGCCTGAAGCTTTCTTT
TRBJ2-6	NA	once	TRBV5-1	CASSTAGGDGANVLTF	TGCGCCAGCAGCACGGCTGGGGGTGATGGGGCCAACGTCCTGACTTTC
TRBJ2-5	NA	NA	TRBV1	CTSSRDYLQETQYF	TGCACCAGCAGCCGTGACTATCTACAAGAGACCCAGTACTTC
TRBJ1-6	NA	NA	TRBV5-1	CASSLAGTNSPLHF	TGCGCCAGCAGCCTGGCCGGGACAAATTCACCCCTCCACTTT
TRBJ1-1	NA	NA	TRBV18	CASSPNREPAEAFF	TGTGCCAGCTCACCTAACAGGGAACCCGCTGAAGCTTTCTTT
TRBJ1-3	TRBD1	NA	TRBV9	CASSVGRGTATYSGNTIYF	TGTGCCAGCAGCGTAGGGAGGGGGACAGCCACTTACTCTGGAAACACCATATATTTT
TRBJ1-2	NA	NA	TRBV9	CASSVGRGYTF	TGTGCCAGCAGCGTTGGGAGGGGCTACACCTTC
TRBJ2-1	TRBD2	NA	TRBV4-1	CASSQVPGLAVFF	TGCGCCAGCAGCCAAGTCCCGGGACTAGCGGTTTTCTTC
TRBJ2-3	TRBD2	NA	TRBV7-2	CASSLRTSGTDTQYF	TGTGCCAGCAGCTTACGGACTAGCGGCACAGATACGCAGTATTTT
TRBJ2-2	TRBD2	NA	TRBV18	CASSPDILAGTGELFF	TGTGCCAGCTCACCAGATATACTAGCGGGGACCGGGGAGCTGTTTTTT
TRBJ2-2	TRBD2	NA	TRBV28	CASILSRGRASGTGELFF	TGTGCCAGCATCCTTTCACGCGGGAGGGCCTCTGGTACCGGGGAGCTGTTTTTT